Sequencing of this TCR beta chain was carried out in a study of T cells after yellow fever vaccination. General study results and limits: Boosting was followed by the reappearance of most primary-vaccination clones (96% CD4, around 91% CD8). A limited proportion of clonotypes was detected within both the CD4 and CD8 compartments.

Germline values: CDR1 DFQATT, CDR2 SNEGSKA (reference sequence). The V gene lost 1 base and the J gene lost 1 base, with 10 bases spanning the gap. The CDR3 consists of 14 residues. As TCR cDNA was made by 5'RACE template switching, a universal primer site and UMIs were added. TCRdb fed the 5' RACE reads into MiXCR, producing one record per CDR3 protein. The sample records some 260,000 distinct CDR3 sequences, 5.2% being singletons. This clonotype was recorded many times. Antigen: not known. This clonotype was obtained from a man aged 18 to 30 who received the YFV17D yellow fever vaccine. The sequences come from CD4+ T cells sorted from PBMCs, collected on the day of the yellow fever booster vaccination. This chain connects TRBV20-1 to TRBJ1-1; no definite D call. CDR3 region: CSARVGSGNTEAFF. CDR3 DNA sequence: TGCAGTGCTAGAGTAGGGAGTGGGAACACTGAAGCTTTCTTT.